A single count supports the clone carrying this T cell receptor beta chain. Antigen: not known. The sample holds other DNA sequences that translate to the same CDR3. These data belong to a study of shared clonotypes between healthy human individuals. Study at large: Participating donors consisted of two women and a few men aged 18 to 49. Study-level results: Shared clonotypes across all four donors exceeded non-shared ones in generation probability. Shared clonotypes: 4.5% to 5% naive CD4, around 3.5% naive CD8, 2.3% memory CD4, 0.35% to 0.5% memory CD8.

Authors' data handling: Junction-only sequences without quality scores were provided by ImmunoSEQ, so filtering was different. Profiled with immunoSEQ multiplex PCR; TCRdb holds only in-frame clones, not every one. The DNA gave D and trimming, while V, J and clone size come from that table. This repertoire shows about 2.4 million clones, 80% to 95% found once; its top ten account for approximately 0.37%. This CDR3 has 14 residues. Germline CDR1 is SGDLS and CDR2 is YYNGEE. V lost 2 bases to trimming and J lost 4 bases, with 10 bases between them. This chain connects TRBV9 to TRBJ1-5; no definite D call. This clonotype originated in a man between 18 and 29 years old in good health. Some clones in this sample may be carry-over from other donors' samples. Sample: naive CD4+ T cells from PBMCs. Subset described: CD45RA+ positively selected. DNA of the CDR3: TGTGCCAGCAGCGTTGGACGGAGTAATCAGCCCCAGCATTTT. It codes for CASSVGRSNQPQHF.